The 22 T cell receptor beta chains in this list originate from one sample, sequenced in a study of blood T cells in healthy people across ages (dated by TCRdb to 2013 to 2016). Library prep was done by 5' RACE. Instrument on record: Illumina HiSeq 2500. A second PCR of about 7 to 12 cycles was performed with a sample-barcoded 5' primer and a J-beta primer mix. In-frame beta chains were kept once TCRdb had trimmed the public reads at Q25 with fastp and called clones with MiXCR. Rows with one shared CDR3 protein collapse into an entry with the most common genes and DNA. The sample yields hundreds of thousands of distinct CDR3 sequences; 40% to 65% were counted once. The ten largest clones take up 13% of the sample. The sequenced sample was blood. The receptors stem from an elderly woman in good health.

The chain is built from TRBV6-5 and TRBJ2-1; 8 bases are shared with TRBD2. V was pared by 6 bases and J by 9 bases, with 10 bases of the junction left unmatched. Per the germline V gene, CDR1 is MNHEY and CDR2 is SVGAGI. The CDR3 spans 14 residues. CDR3 loop: CASRYSGNKGEQFF. CDR3 sequence (DNA): TGTGCCAGCAGATATAGCGGGAACAAGGGTGAGCAGTTCTTC.

The rearrangement links TRBV7-9 to TRBJ2-1, with D tentatively TRBD1 or TRBD2 (6 bases each). The V gene's germline CDR1 is SEHNR and CDR2 FQNEAQ (reference sequence). V lost 10 bases and J lost 6, with 16 bases in between. The CDR3 is 13 amino acids. The CDR3 reads CANQRGDINEQFF. The CDR3 DNA reads as TGTGCCAACCAAAGGGGGGACATCAATGAGCAGTTCTTC.

About this clonotype: Given a much more abundant clone one base away, this may be a read error. The chain combines TRBV12-3 or TRBV12-4 with TRBJ2-5; 7 nucleotides align to TRBD1. This CDR3 is built from 15 residues. J was trimmed by 5 bases and V by 4 bases; bases with no gene match: 10. The CDR3 region is CASSSANRGVETQYF. CDR3 DNA: TGTGCCAGCAGTTCAGCAAACAGGGGCGTCGAGACCCAGTACTTC.

The genes are TRBV30 and TRBJ2-3; TRBD2 matches 7 bases. The V and J ends lost 0 bases and 0 bases, in that order; junction bases with no gene match: 6. Germline CDR1 GTSNPN, CDR2 SVGIG (reference sequence). This CDR3 is built from 16 residues. The CDR3 sequence is CAWSVGSGASTDTQYF. CDR3 DNA sequence: TGTGCCTGGAGTGTAGGGAGCGGGGCTAGCACAGATACGCAGTATTTT.

The chain recombines TRBV9 with TRBJ2-6, with D perhaps matching TRBD2 (6 bases). The germline V gene encodes CDR1 SGDLS and CDR2 YYNGEE. The CDR3 covers 16 residues. V dropped 0 bases and J dropped 2 bases, with 9 bases sitting between them. The DNA for the CDR3 is TGTGCCAGCAGCGTAGCCGGCGGGACTGGGGCCAACGTCCTGACTTTC. This translates into CASSVAGGTGANVLTF.

The chain links TRBV6-6 to TRBJ2-7; D unclear. This CDR3 spans 16 amino acids. Trimming left V 0 bases short and J 3 bases short, with 15 bases between. CDR1 is MNHNY, CDR2 SVGAGI, per germline (reference sequence). CDR3 loop: CASSYSREFPSYEQYF. The CDR3 bases are TGTGCCAGCAGTTACTCAAGAGAGTTTCCAAGCTACGAGCAGTACTTC.

This chain connects TRBV5-1 to TRBJ1-2; no definite D call. Germline V gives CDR1 SGHRS, CDR2 YFSETQ. Trimming shortened V by 0 bases and J by 4 bases, and 7 bases separated the two germline ends. This CDR3 spans 13 amino acids. The CDR3, as DNA: TGCGCCAGCAGCTTGGGGGCGCGCTATGGCTACACCTTC. It translates to CASSLGARYGYTF.

Ten or more counts support this clonotype. The rearrangement links TRBV7-3 to TRBJ1-2, with 11 bases that match TRBD1. Germline values: CDR1 SGHTA, CDR2 FQGTGA. The J segment lost 6 bases and the V segment lost 4 bases, leaving 7 bases of the junction unmatched. The CDR3 runs 15 residues. CDR3 residues: CASSYRGDRGDGYTF. CDR3 nucleotides: TGTGCCAGCAGCTACCGAGGGGACAGGGGGGATGGCTACACCTTC.

The CDR3 DNA reads as TGTGCCATCAGTGATTACGAGCAGGGGGGCGGGGCTTTCTTT. Amino acids: CAISDYEQGGGAFF. This rearrangement joins TRBV10-3 to TRBJ1-1; TRBD1 matches at 7 bases. The J segment lost 11 bases and the V segment lost 3 bases, leaving 12 bases of the junction unmatched. The CDR3 extends over 14 amino acids. Germline CDR1 ENHRY, CDR2 SYGVKD.

J is TRBJ2-5 and V is TRBV24-1; D is ambiguous. The ends were cut back, 6 bases at V and 3 bases at J, with 10 bases in the middle. This CDR3 is 13 amino acids long. CDR1 and CDR2 from the germline V gene are KGHDR and SFDVKD. In nucleotides, the CDR3 is TGTGCCACCAGTTTCCCAGGAGAAGAGACCCAGTACTTC. Protein: CATSFPGEETQYF.

This clonotype was seen at least ten times. The CDR3 nucleotides read TGCAGTCAACTCGGGGACCCTGGGAAAGAGACCCAGTACTTC. It is translated as CSQLGDPGKETQYF. This rearrangement joins TRBV20-1 to TRBJ2-5; D may be TRBD1 or TRBD2 (5 bases each). The CDR3 is 14 residues long. The germline V gene has CDR1 DFQATT and CDR2 SNEGSKA (reference sequence). Trimming removed 8 bases at V and 3 bases at J, with 19 bases between.

This clonotype was observed once. DNA of the CDR3: TGCAGTGCTAGAGATAAGCGACTAGCGCCTAAGGGCCTACCCTACGAGCAGTACTTC. Encoded protein: CSARDKRLAPKGLPYEQYF. The chain has TRBV20-1 and TRBJ2-7; TRBD2 aligns across 8 bases. This CDR3 has 19 amino acids. Trimming took 0 bases from V and 2 from J; bases not matched to a gene: 18. The germline V gene encodes CDR1 DFQATT and CDR2 SNEGSKA (reference sequence).

This clonotype was counted many times. The chain carries TRBV5-1 and TRBJ1-1; D is undetermined. Germline lookup yields CDR1 SGHRS and CDR2 YFSETQ. The CDR3 is 14 residues long. Trimming left V 4 bases short and J 0 bases short, with 10 bases between. CDR3 DNA sequence: TGCGCCAGCAGCGAGGACCCCTTGAACACTGAAGCTTTCTTT. Its translation: CASSEDPLNTEAFF.

Notes on this clonotype: A much larger clone differs by one base, so this may be a read error. The chain has TRBV12-3 or TRBV12-4 and TRBJ2-1; weak D call: TRBD1 (6 bases). This CDR3 contains 14 residues. The CDR3 here is CVSTNHRAYNEQFF. CDR3 DNA sequence: TGTGTCAGTACTAATCACAGGGCCTACAATGAGCAGTTCTTC.

J is TRBJ2-1 and V is TRBV5-1; a possible D gene is TRBD2 (5 bases). Trimming left V 0 bases short and J 3 bases short, with 13 bases between. From germline, CDR1 is SGHRS and CDR2 YFSETQ. The CDR3 has 16 residues. The CDR3 sequence: CASSLANGDGYNEQFF. The CDR3, as DNA: TGCGCCAGCAGCTTGGCAAACGGGGATGGCTACAATGAGCAGTTCTTC.

Written as DNA, the CDR3 is TGTGCCAGCAGGCAAGGACAGGCGTCCTACGAGCAGTACTTC. Residues: CASRQGQASYEQYF. The chain is built from TRBV27 and TRBJ2-7, with 7 bases identical to TRBD1. Per the germline V gene, CDR1 is MNHEY and CDR2 is SMNVEV (reference sequence). The junction had 6 bases not matched to a gene; V was cut back by 6 bases and J by 1 base. The CDR3 runs 14 residues.

The chain combines TRBV20-1 with TRBJ2-3; 7 nucleotides align to TRBD2. This CDR3 has 14 residues. With V trimmed by 5 bases and J by 10 bases, 15 bases remained unmatched. CDR1 and CDR2 from the germline V gene are DFQATT and SNEGSKA (reference sequence). In nucleotides, the CDR3 is TGCAGTGCTGATATGGGAGGGGCAGGGTCCCCGCAGTATTTT. This gives the protein CSADMGGAGSPQYF.

This chain uses TRBV5-1 with TRBJ2-1; maybe TRBD2 (7 bases). Germline lookup yields CDR1 SGHRS and CDR2 YFSETQ. V was trimmed by 0 bases and J by 2 bases, leaving 12 bases between them. The CDR3 is 16 residues long. The CDR3 coding sequence is TGCGCCAGCAGCTTGGGGGGGGGCTGGCCCTACAATGAGCAGTTCTTC. Amino acids: CASSLGGGWPYNEQFF.

The chain uses TRBV20-1 and TRBJ2-3, with 11 bases matching TRBD1. Germline V gene data show CDR1 as DFQATT and CDR2 as SNEGSKA (reference sequence). The CDR3 contains 15 residues. Unmatched junction bases numbered 13, after V lost 5 bases and J lost 9 bases. For the CDR3, the DNA is TGCAGTGCTCTTGAACCCGGGACAGGGGGGGTGACGCAGTATTTT. Amino acid sequence: CSALEPGTGGVTQYF.

With respect to this clonotype: This could be a read error, since a much larger clone is one nucleotide away. V and J are TRBV3-1 and TRBJ1-2, with TRBD1 as a possible D gene (5 bases). The germline V gene has CDR1 LGHDT and CDR2 YNNKEL (reference sequence). The CDR3 extends over 14 amino acids. Trimming stripped 3 bases from V and 3 bases from J, with 11 bases between. This CDR3 is CASSQEGADYGYTF. DNA for the CDR3: TGTGCCAGCAGCCAGGAAGGGGCAGACTATGGCTACACCTTC.

V gene TRBV6-5 combines with J gene TRBJ1-1; tentative D call: TRBD1 (6 bases). There are 14 residues in the CDR3. Looked up from germline, CDR1 is MNHEY and CDR2 is SVGAGI. V was trimmed by 2 bases and J by 5 bases, leaving 12 bases between them. The chain's CDR3 is CASSYLGARTEAFF. For the CDR3, the DNA is TGTGCCAGCAGTTACCTGGGGGCGCGTACTGAAGCTTTCTTT.

This clonotype has just a few counts. This chain links TRBV7-2 with TRBJ1-1, with a weak D call TRBD1 (6 bases). V was cut by 1 base and J by 11 bases, with 11 bases left in between. The length of the CDR3 is 12 residues. Germline-derived CDR1 and CDR2 are SGHTA and FQGNSA. The DNA for the CDR3 is TGTGCCAGCAGCTTAGGGGACACCACGGCTTTCTTT. It specifies CASSLGDTTAFF.